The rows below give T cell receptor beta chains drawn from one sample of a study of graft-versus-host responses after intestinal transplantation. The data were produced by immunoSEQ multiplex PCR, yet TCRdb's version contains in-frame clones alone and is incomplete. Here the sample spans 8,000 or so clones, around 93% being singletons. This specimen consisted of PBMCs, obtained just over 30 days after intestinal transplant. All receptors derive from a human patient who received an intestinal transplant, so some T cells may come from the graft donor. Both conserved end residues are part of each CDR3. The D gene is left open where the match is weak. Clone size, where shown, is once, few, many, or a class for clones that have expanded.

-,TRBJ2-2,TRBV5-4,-,TGTGCCAGCAGCCCCCAGTCCGGGGAGCTGTTTTTT,CASSPQSGELFF
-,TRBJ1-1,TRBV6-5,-,TGTGCCAGCATTGGGACTGAAGCTTTCTTT,CASIGTEAFF
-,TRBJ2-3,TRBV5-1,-,TGCGCCAGCAAACTAGCAGGCCCAGATACGCAGTATTTT,CASKLAGPDTQYF
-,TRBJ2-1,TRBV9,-,TGTGCCAGCAGCGCGAGATTGGACTCCTACAATGAGCAGTTCTTC,CASSARLDSYNEQFF
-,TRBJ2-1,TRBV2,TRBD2,TGTGCCAGCAACAAACTAGCGGGGGTGTACAATGAGCAGTTCTTC,CASNKLAGVYNEQFF
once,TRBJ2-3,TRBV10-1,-,TGCGCCAGCAGTGAGGGAGGACCTGGGCTTACGGATACGCAGTATTTT,CASSEGGPGLTDTQYF
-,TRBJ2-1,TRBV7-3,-,TGTGCCAGCAGCCCACTGGGGGGGCTAAATGAGCAGTTCTTC,CASSPLGGLNEQFF
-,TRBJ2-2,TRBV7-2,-,TGTGCCAGCAGCCCGGGAAGTTACACCGGGGAGCTGTTTTTT,CASSPGSYTGELFF
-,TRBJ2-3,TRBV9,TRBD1,TGTGCCAGCAGCGTAGGGGACAGGGGACGCACCCCTAGCACAGATACGCAGTATTTT,CASSVGDRGRTPSTDTQYF
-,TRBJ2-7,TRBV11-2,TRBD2,TGTGCCAGCAGCTCGCCGGGGGGGCCGGCCGAGCAGTACTTC,CASSSPGGPAEQYF
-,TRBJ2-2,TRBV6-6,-,TGTGCCAGCAGTCACGCACGGGTAGAGCTGTTTTTT,CASSHARVELFF
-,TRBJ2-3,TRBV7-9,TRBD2,TGTGCCAGCAGCTCAAGGACTAGCGGGGACAACACAGATACGCAGTATTTT,CASSSRTSGDNTDTQYF
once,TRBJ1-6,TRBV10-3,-,TGTGCCATCAGTGAGGCCCGGAACACGGGAAATTCACCCCTCCACTTT,CAISEARNTGNSPLHF
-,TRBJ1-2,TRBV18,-,TGTGCCAGCTCAGAACCCGGGGATGGCTACACCTTC,CASSEPGDGYTF
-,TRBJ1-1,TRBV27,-,TGTGCCAGCAGTTTAGGATTAATGAACACTGAAGCTTTCTTT,CASSLGLMNTEAFF
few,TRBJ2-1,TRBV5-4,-,TGTGCCAGCAGCGAGACTGAGAATGAGCAGTTCTTC,CASSETENEQFF
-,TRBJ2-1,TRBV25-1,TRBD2,TGTGCCAGCAGTGAACTAGCGGGGGGGTATGAGCAGTTCTTC,CASSELAGGYEQFF
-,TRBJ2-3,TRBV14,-,TGTGCCAGCAGCCAAGAGGTTTGGGGGTCGACGCAGTATTTT,CASSQEVWGSTQYF
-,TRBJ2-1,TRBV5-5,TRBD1,TGTGCCAGCAGCCCGGGAAGGGGGCCCTACAATGAGCAGTTCTTC,CASSPGRGPYNEQFF
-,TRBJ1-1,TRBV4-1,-,TGCGCCAGCAGCCAATTCCAAGACCGGAACACTGAAGCTTTCTTT,CASSQFQDRNTEAFF
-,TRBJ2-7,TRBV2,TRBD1,TGTGCCACCCTCGACAGGGCCTCCTACGAGCAGTACTTC,CATLDRASYEQYF
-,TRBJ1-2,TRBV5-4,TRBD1,TGTGCCAGCAGCTCGCCCGGACAGGTCCTCTATGGCTACACCTTC,CASSSPGQVLYGYTF
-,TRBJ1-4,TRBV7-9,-,TGTGCCAGCAGCTTAGTGGCGTGGAGGGATGCAACTAATGAAAAACTGTTTTTT,CASSLVAWRDATNEKLFF
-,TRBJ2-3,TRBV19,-,TGTGCCAGTAGTATAGATCAATGGGCCCTGTTGCGGGCAGATACGCAGTATTTT,CASSIDQWALLRADTQYF
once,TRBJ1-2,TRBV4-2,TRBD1,TGTGCCAGCAGCTGGGGGGACAGGGTTCGTGGCTACACCTTC,CASSWGDRVRGYTF
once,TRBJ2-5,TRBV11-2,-,TGTGCCAGCATCCCGGGGGAGACCCTTCAAGAGACCCAGTACTTC,CASIPGETLQETQYF
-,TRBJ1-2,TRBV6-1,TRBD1,TGTGCCAGCAGTGACGGGACAGGGAGCCCACGTAATGGCTACACCTTC,CASSDGTGSPRNGYTF
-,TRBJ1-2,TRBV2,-,TGTGCCAGCATCCCTTTCGGGCAGGGTGGCTACACCTTC,CASIPFGQGGYTF
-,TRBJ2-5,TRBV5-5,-,TGTGCCAGCAGCTTGGTAGGAGGCAGGGAGCCCCAGTACTTC,CASSLVGGREPQYF
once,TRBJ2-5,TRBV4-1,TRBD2,TGCGCCAGCAGCCAAGATTCGGTGCGGCGGGGGGGCTATGAGACCCAGTACTTC,CASSQDSVRRGGYETQYF
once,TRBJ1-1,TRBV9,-,TGTGCCAGCAGCCCAAGACCGACTGACTCACAAGCTTTCTTT,CASSPRPTDSQAFF
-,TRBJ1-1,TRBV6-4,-,TGTGCCAGCAGTGAGGCAACGAACACTGAAGCTTTCTTT,CASSEATNTEAFF
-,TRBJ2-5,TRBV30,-,TGTGCCTGGAGGGAACTAGCTTTCGATGGGGAGACCCAGTACTTC,CAWRELAFDGETQYF
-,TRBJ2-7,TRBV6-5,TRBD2,TGTGCCAGCGGGTTTAGCGGGGTGATAGGCGAGCAGTACTTC,CASGFSGVIGEQYF
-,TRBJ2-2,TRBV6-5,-,TGTGCCAGCAGTTGGGACTTTTACACCGGGGAGCTGTTTTTT,CASSWDFYTGELFF
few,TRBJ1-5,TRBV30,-,TGTGCCTGGAGTGAGGGAGGCGCTCAGCCCCAGCATTTT,CAWSEGGAQPQHF
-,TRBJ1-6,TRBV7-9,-,TGTGCCAGCAGCTTCGGTTTTGCGGGGCCCTCACCCCTCCACTTT,CASSFGFAGPSPLHF
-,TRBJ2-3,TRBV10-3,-,TGTGCCATCAGGCCGGACATTTCTCCAGATACGCAGTATTTT,CAIRPDISPDTQYF
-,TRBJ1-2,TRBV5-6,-,TGTGCCAGCCGAGTGAGTGGCTACACCTTC,CASRVSGYTF
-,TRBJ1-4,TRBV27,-,TGTGCCAGCAGTCCCAGAGCAACTAATGAAAAACTGTTTTTT,CASSPRATNEKLFF
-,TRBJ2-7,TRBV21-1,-,TGTGCCAGCAGCAAATGCTCCGGGACTAGAATCTACGAGCAGTACTTC,CASSKCSGTRIYEQYF
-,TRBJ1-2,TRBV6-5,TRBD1,TGTGCCAGCGGGGACAGCTATGGCTACACCTTC,CASGDSYGYTF
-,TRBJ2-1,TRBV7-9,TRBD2,TGTGCCAGCAGCTTAGGGACTAGAGGCGAGCAGTTCTTC,CASSLGTRGEQFF
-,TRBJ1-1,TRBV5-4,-,TGTGCCAGCAGCCGAGGGAACACTGAAGCTTTCTTT,CASSRGNTEAFF
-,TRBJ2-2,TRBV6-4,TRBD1,TGTGCCAGCAGTCCGGACAGGCTAAGGACCGGGGAGCTGTTTTTT,CASSPDRLRTGELFF
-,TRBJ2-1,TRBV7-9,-,TGTGCCAGCAGCTTAGGCACCAATGAGCAGTTCTTC,CASSLGTNEQFF
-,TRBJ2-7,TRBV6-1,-,TGTGCCAGCAGTGATCTGGGACAAACTCTCTACGAGCAGTACTTC,CASSDLGQTLYEQYF
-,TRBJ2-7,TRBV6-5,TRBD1,TGTGCCAGCAGCCCGACAGGGAACTACGAGCAGTACTTC,CASSPTGNYEQYF
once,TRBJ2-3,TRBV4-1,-,TGCGCCAGCAGCTTCCCGGGGGCAACGGAGGATACGCAGTATTTT,CASSFPGATEDTQYF
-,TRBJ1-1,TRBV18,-,TGTGCCAGCTCGGGAGAAAGGGGTCCTACTGAAGCTTTCTTT,CASSGERGPTEAFF
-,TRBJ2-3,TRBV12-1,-,TGTGCCAGCAGCTTTTGGGGGGGTCAAAGCACAGATACGCAGTATTTT,CASSFWGGQSTDTQYF
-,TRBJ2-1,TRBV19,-,TGTGCCACCTCACCAGCCCCAGGGGGGAGGTACAATGAGCAGTTCTTC,CATSPAPGGRYNEQFF
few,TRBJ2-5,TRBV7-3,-,TGTGCCAGCAGCCTGTGGGGGGCCCGTCAAGAGACCCAGTACTTC,CASSLWGARQETQYF
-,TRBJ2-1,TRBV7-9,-,TGTGCCAGCAGCTTTCATCCCTCCTACAATGAGCAGTTCTTC,CASSFHPSYNEQFF